Each of the 31 T cell receptor beta chains below was sequenced from the same sample in a study of CD8 T cells in ankylosing spondylitis. TCRdb called the 5' RACE reads again in MiXCR, with one record for every CDR3 protein. Among about 23,000 distinct CDR3 sequences listed, 17% were seen once. The sequencing sample was made of blood. These receptors all stem from a male donor with ankylosing spondylitis or in good health (not recorded which).

In this sample, this clonotype turned up many times. The chain links TRBV5-1 to TRBJ2-1; D is perhaps TRBD1 (5 bases). Germline V gene sequence: CDR1 SGHRS, CDR2 YFSETQ. The CDR3 covers 13 residues. V shed 5 bases and J shed 6 bases, with 12 bases lying between them. CDR3 nucleotides: TGCGCCAGCAGAGACAGCCCCAGCAATGAGCAGTTCTTC. It codes for CASRDSPSNEQFF.

This clonotype came up many times. V and J are TRBV29-1 and TRBJ2-5; a possible D gene is TRBD2 (6 bases). Trimming pared 5 bases from V and 4 bases from J, leaving 11 bases between. Germline CDR1 is SQVTM and CDR2 is ANQGSEA. The CDR3 length is 12 residues. CDR3 sequence: CSVSDSGETQYF. Here the CDR3 DNA reads TGCAGCGTTTCGGATAGCGGAGAGACCCAGTACTTC.

This chain connects TRBV19 to TRBJ2-1; D possibly matches TRBD1 or TRBD2 (5 bases each). This CDR3 region has 14 residues. CDR1 and CDR2 (germline): LNHDA, SQIVND (reference sequence). V dropped 7 bases and J dropped 6 bases, with 16 bases sitting between them. The CDR3 DNA sequence: TGTGCCAGTAACTCAAGGACGAGGGGCAATGAGCAGTTCTTC. It codes for CASNSRTRGNEQFF.

This clonotype came up a few times. The chain is built from TRBV7-2 and TRBJ2-5; D tentatively reads TRBD1 or TRBD2 (5 bases each). The CDR3 is 14 amino acids. Trimming took 7 bases from V and 5 from J, leaving 17 bases between them. In germline, CDR1 is SGHTA, CDR2 FQGNSA. The CDR3 DNA sequence: TGTGCCAGCACCTTCTCCCCGGGGCCGGAGACCCAGTACTTC. This codes for CASTFSPGPETQYF.

The sample holds a few counts of this clonotype. The rearrangement joins TRBV6-5 to TRBJ2-5; D possibly uses TRBD1 or TRBD2 (6 bases each). The germline V gene encodes CDR1 MNHEY and CDR2 SVGAGI. CDR3 length: 15 amino acids. The V gene lost 7 bases and the J gene lost 5 bases, with 20 bases spanning the gap. In DNA form, the CDR3 reads TGTGCCAGCAAATCAACCCGGGGGCGGATCGAGACCCAGTACTTC. Protein: CASKSTRGRIETQYF.

The gene calls are TRBV7-9 and TRBJ2-1; D uncertain. The V gene's germline CDR1 is SEHNR and CDR2 FQNEAQ (reference sequence). V gave up 5 bases and J gave up 4 bases, with 12 bases separating them. The CDR3 totals 14 residues. Written as DNA, the CDR3 is TGTGCCAGCAGCCCTGTCCTGACTTACAATGAGCAGTTCTTC. Its translation is CASSPVLTYNEQFF. The whole variable domain, remainder taken from reference TRBV7-9 and TRBJ2-1, is DTGVSQNPRHKITKRGQNVTFRCDPISEHNRLYWYRQTLGQGPEFLTYFQNEAQLEKSRLLSDRFSAERPKGSFSTLEIQRTEQGDSAMYLCASSPVLTYNEQFFGPGTRLTVL.

The V call is TRBV29-1, the J call TRBJ2-5, with 7 positions matching TRBD2. Trimming cost V 8 bases and J 4 bases; bases outside gene matches: 4. This CDR3 region has 11 residues. Germline CDR1 and CDR2: SQVTM and ANQGSEA. The CDR3, as DNA: TGCAGCTCAATAGCGGGAGAGACCCAGTACTTC. This gives the protein CSSIAGETQYF. Drawing the rest from reference TRBV29-1 and TRBJ2-5, the complete variable domain is SAVISQKPSRDICQRGTSLTIQCQVDSQVTMMFWYRQQPGQSLTLIATANQGSEATYESGFVIDKFPISRPNLTFSTLTVSNMSPEDSSIYLCSSIAGETQYFGPGTRLLVL.

This clonotype has more than one count but fewer than ten. The chain has TRBV5-1 and TRBJ1-2; TRBD1 matches at 8 bases. CDR3 length equals 13 residues. Germline loops: CDR1 SGHRS, CDR2 YFSETQ. V shed 4 bases, J shed 3 bases, and the junction held 2 bases outside the gene matches. The CDR3 coding sequence is TGCGCCAGCAGCCCGACAGGGGACTATGGCTACACCTTC. Its translation: CASSPTGDYGYTF.

The chain uses TRBV10-2 and TRBJ2-7, with 8 bases matching TRBD1. V gave up 2 bases and J gave up 3 bases; unmatched junction bases: 3. The CDR3 runs to 14 residues. Germline CDR1 reads WSHSY; CDR2 reads SAAADI. The CDR3 nucleotides are TGCGCCAGCAGTGAGGGGACAGGCTACTACGAGCAGTACGTC. Protein: CASSEGTGYYEQYV.

Sample share makes this clonotype large. This chain joins TRBV6-5 and TRBJ2-2; D remains unclear. V was trimmed by 2 bases and J by 2 bases, leaving 9 bases between them. There are 15 residues in the CDR3. CDR1 and CDR2 from the germline V gene are MNHEY and SVGAGI. CDR3 residues: CASSYQTSNTGELFF. For the CDR3, the DNA is TGTGCCAGCAGTTACCAGACCTCCAACACCGGGGAGCTGTTTTTT.

The V call is TRBV12-3 or TRBV12-4, the J call TRBJ2-3; D gene ambiguous. CDR3 length equals 14 residues. V was clipped by 6 bases and J by 2 bases, with 12 bases between them. The CDR3 coding sequence is TGTGCCAGCAGACGCAGATCAGTCACAGATACGCAGTATTTT. Amino acid sequence: CASRRRSVTDTQYF.

This chain joins TRBV5-1 and TRBJ1-1; D uncertain. The germline V gene has CDR1 SGHRS and CDR2 YFSETQ. V gave up 7 bases and J gave up 2 bases, with 15 bases separating them. The CDR3 has 14 amino acids. The CDR3 here is CASCLLDFNTEAFF. The CDR3 DNA follows: TGCGCCAGCTGTTTACTAGACTTTAACACTGAAGCTTTCTTT.

In this sample, this clonotype turned up a few times. The chain carries TRBV9 and TRBJ2-3, with D perhaps TRBD1 (5 bases). V lost 2 bases and J lost 4, with 8 bases in between. This CDR3 region has 13 residues. Germline CDR1 reads SGDLS; CDR2 reads YYNGEE. The CDR3 nucleotides are TGTGCCAGCAGCGTTCAGGGTGCAGATACGCAGTATTTT. It translates to CASSVQGADTQYF.

This clonotype occurred many times. V usage is TRBV29-1 and J usage is TRBJ1-2; D perhaps matches TRBD1 (5 bases). This CDR3 has 14 amino acids. Between the trimmed V and J ends, which lost 6 bases and 8 bases, there was a span of 22 bases. Germline V CDR1 and CDR2: SQVTM, ANQGSEA. This CDR3 reads CSVVGVLENQGYTF. The CDR3 bases are TGCAGCGTGGTGGGGGTCCTAGAGAATCAGGGCTACACCTTC.

The chain employs TRBV10-3 and TRBJ2-7; 10 bases map to TRBD2. V shed 2 bases, J shed 4 bases, and the junction held 8 bases outside the gene matches. The CDR3 is 16 residues long. Looked up from germline, CDR1 is ENHRY and CDR2 is SYGVKD. The CDR3 nucleotides read TGTGCCATCAGTGAGCCCTCAGCGGGAGGGAAATACGAGCAGTACTTC. This gives the protein CAISEPSAGGKYEQYF.

The DNA for the CDR3 is TGTGCCAGCAGCTTCAGTGAACAGGGGTGGGATGAGCAGTTCTTC. The encoded protein is CASSFSEQGWDEQFF. The V call is TRBV6-5, the J call TRBJ2-1, with 7 nucleotides matching TRBD1. Germline values: CDR1 MNHEY, CDR2 SVGAGI. J gave up 8 bases and V 6 bases, and 13 bases lay outside the gene matches. The CDR3 covers 15 residues.

This clonotype was seen more than once but under ten times. The chain is built from TRBV20-1 and TRBJ1-1; D is ambiguous. Trimming left V 3 bases short and J 6 bases short, with 14 bases between. Germline CDR1 and CDR2: DFQATT and SNEGSKA (reference sequence). CDR3 length: 13 amino acids. CDR3 protein: CSARGIPGAEAFF. For the CDR3, the DNA is TGCAGTGCTAGGGGGATCCCCGGGGCTGAAGCTTTCTTT.

This clonotype was observed a few times. V usage is TRBV7-2 and J usage is TRBJ2-4, with 7 positions matching TRBD2. The CDR3 covers 18 residues. J lost 3 bases, V lost 1 base, and 12 bases had no gene match. Per the germline V gene, CDR1 is SGHTA and CDR2 is FQGNSA. This CDR3 is CASSLVFGGRAYKNIQYF. CDR3 sequence (DNA): TGTGCCAGCAGCTTAGTCTTTGGAGGGAGGGCATACAAAAACATTCAGTACTTC.

This clonotype was counted only a few times. This chain uses TRBV29-1 with TRBJ1-4; 11 bases are a match to TRBD1. Trimming cost V 4 bases and J 0 bases; bases outside gene matches: 1. This CDR3 has 15 amino acids. Germline values: CDR1 SQVTM, CDR2 ANQGSEA. In DNA form, the CDR3 reads TGCAGCGTTGGGGGACAGGGGGCAACTAATGAAAAACTGTTTTTT. Its protein product is CSVGGQGATNEKLFF.

This clonotype was observed a handful of times. The chain uses TRBV27 and TRBJ2-2; the D is unclear. The CDR3 extends over 14 amino acids. Trimming pared 8 bases from V and 1 base from J, leaving 11 bases between. In germline, CDR1 is MNHEY, CDR2 SMNVEV (reference sequence). Here the CDR3 DNA reads TGTGCCAGCGGCAGGCCAGTGAACACCGGGGAGCTGTTTTTT. Residues: CASGRPVNTGELFF.

This clonotype was picked up many times. This rearrangement joins TRBV28 to TRBJ1-6; D not certain. The V gene lost 1 base and the J gene lost 5 bases, with 6 bases spanning the gap. The length of the CDR3 is 14 residues. CDR1 MDHEN and CDR2 SYDVKM come from the germline V gene. CDR3 sequence: CASSLYTDNSPLHF. The DNA of the CDR3 is TGTGCCAGCAGTTTATACACTGATAATTCACCCCTCCACTTT.

This clonotype was observed many times. The chain recombines TRBV29-1 with TRBJ2-7; D perhaps matches TRBD1 (7 bases). The CDR3 is 12 residues long. CDR1 and CDR2 from the germline V gene are SQVTM and ANQGSEA. V lost 5 bases to trimming and J lost 1 base, with 9 bases between them. This CDR3 is CSVSGGSYEQYF. The CDR3 DNA sequence: TGCAGCGTTTCAGGGGGGTCCTACGAGCAGTACTTC.

This sequence joins TRBV11-1 and TRBJ2-1; no clear D gene. The CDR3 contains 13 residues. V lost 3 bases and J lost 5, with 8 bases in between. Germline values: CDR1 SGHAT, CDR2 FQDESV (reference sequence). The CDR3 loop is CASSLKGHNEQFF. DNA of the CDR3: TGTGCCAGCAGCTTGAAAGGGCACAATGAGCAGTTCTTC.

V is TRBV12-3 or TRBV12-4 and J is TRBJ1-1; tentative D call: TRBD1 (5 bases). The CDR3 runs 15 residues. The ends were cut back, 3 bases at V and 1 base at J, with 12 bases in the middle. The CDR3 sequence is CASSFATAGNTEAFF. In nucleotides, the CDR3 is TGTGCCAGCAGTTTCGCGACAGCGGGGAACACTGAAGCTTTCTTT.

This clonotype was seen repeatedly, ten times or more. The V and J genes are TRBV5-1 and TRBJ1-1; 11 bases are shared with TRBD1. Trimming cost V 6 bases and J 4 bases; bases outside gene matches: 14. This CDR3 region has 17 residues. Germline-derived CDR1 and CDR2 are SGHRS and YFSETQ. CDR3 nucleotide sequence: TGCGCCAGCACCCCAGGACAGGGGGCGGGGATGGGCACTGAAGCTTTCTTT. Encoded protein: CASTPGQGAGMGTEAFF.

Only a few counts were recorded for this clonotype. The V gene is TRBV14, the J gene TRBJ2-3; TRBD1 matches at 7 bases. This CDR3 is built from 17 residues. From germline, CDR1 is SGHDN and CDR2 FVKESK. The V segment lost 4 bases and the J segment 0 bases; nucleotides outside the gene matches: 10. CDR3 nucleotide sequence: TGTGCCAGCAGCCCCTCTAGGACAGGCTATAGCACAGATACGCAGTATTTT. It translates to CASSPSRTGYSTDTQYF.

CDR3 sequence (DNA): TGTGCCAGCAGTTTATCCTACGGCACAGATACGCAGTATTTT. Its translation is CASSLSYGTDTQYF. The chain is built from TRBV28 and TRBJ2-3; no clear D. V lost 1 base and J lost 1, with 6 bases in between. This CDR3 comprises 14 residues. Germline V CDR1 and CDR2: MDHEN, SYDVKM. Drawing the rest from reference TRBV28 and TRBJ2-3, the complete variable domain is DVKVTQSSRYLVKRTGEKVFLECVQDMDHENMFWYRQDPGLGLRLIYFSYDVKMKEKGDIPEGYSVSREKKERFSLILESASTNQTSMYLCASSLSYGTDTQYFGPGTRLTVL.

The chain joins TRBV18 to TRBJ2-7; D is perhaps TRBD2 (6 bases). Germline V CDR1 and CDR2: KGHSH, LQKENI. The CDR3 has 14 amino acids. Trimming left V 6 bases short and J 1 base short, with 13 bases between. CDR3 amino acids: CASSNLGGSYEQYV. The CDR3, as DNA: TGTGCCAGCTCTAACCTCGGGGGTTCCTACGAGCAGTACGTC.

This rearrangement joins TRBV6-6 to TRBJ1-6; D gene ambiguous. The V and J ends lost 0 bases and 9 bases respectively, with 6 bases between them. Germline V CDR1 and CDR2: MNHNY, SVGAGI (reference sequence). There are 13 residues in the CDR3. The CDR3 DNA is TGTGCCAGCAGTTACTCAAGCGGTTCACCCCTCCACTTT. This sequence encodes CASSYSSGSPLHF.

This clonotype has a count of ten or more. The CDR3 DNA is TGCAGCGTTGAGCGGACAGGTTCTAACTATGGCTACACCTTC. Translated, it gives CSVERTGSNYGYTF. The chain recombines TRBV29-1 with TRBJ1-2, with 7 nucleotides matching TRBD1. J lost 0 bases, V lost 3 bases, and 4 bases had no gene match. Per germline, CDR1 SQVTM and CDR2 ANQGSEA. The CDR3 runs 14 residues.

The sample holds many counts of this clonotype. This sequence joins TRBV12-3 or TRBV12-4 and TRBJ2-3, with D possibly matching TRBD1 (6 bases). V shed 3 bases and J shed 6 bases, with 7 bases lying between them. There are 12 residues in the CDR3. Written as DNA, the CDR3 is TGTGCCAGCAGTTTTACAGGGGATACGCAGTATTTT. Translation: CASSFTGDTQYF.